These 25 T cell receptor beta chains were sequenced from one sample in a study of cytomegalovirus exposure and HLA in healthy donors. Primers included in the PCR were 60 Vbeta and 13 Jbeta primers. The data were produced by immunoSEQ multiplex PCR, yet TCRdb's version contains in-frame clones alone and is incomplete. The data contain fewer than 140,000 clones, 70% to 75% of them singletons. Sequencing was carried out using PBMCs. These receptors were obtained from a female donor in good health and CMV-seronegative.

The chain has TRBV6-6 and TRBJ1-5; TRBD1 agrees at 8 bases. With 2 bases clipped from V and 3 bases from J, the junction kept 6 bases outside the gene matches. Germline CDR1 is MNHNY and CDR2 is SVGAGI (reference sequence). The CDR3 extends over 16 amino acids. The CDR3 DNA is TGTGCCAGCAGTTACGATCCGGGACAGGACAATCAGCCCCAGCATTTT. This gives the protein CASSYDPGQDNQPQHF.

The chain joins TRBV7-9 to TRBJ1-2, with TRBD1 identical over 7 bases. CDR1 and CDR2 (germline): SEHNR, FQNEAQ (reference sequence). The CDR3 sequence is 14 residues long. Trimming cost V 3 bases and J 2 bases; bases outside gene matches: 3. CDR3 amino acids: CASSLGTVNYGYTF. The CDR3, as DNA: TGTGCCAGCAGCTTGGGGACAGTCAACTATGGCTACACCTTC.

The DNA of the CDR3 is TGTGCCAGTAGCGACACAGGGGCCTCGGGGCAGCCCCAGCATTTT. Encoded protein: CASSDTGASGQPQHF. This chain uses TRBV19 with TRBJ1-5, with TRBD1 matching 7 bases. The germline V gene has CDR1 LNHDA and CDR2 SQIVND (reference sequence). This CDR3 is 15 amino acids long. J gave up 7 bases and V 6 bases, and 12 bases lay outside the gene matches.

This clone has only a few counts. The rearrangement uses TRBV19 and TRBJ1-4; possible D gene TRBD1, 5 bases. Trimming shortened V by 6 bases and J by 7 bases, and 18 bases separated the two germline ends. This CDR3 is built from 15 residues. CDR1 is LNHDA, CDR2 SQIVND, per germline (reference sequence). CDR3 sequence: CASRPAGGLGEKLFF. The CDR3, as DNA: TGTGCCAGTAGACCAGCCGGGGGGTTGGGTGAAAAACTGTTTTTT.

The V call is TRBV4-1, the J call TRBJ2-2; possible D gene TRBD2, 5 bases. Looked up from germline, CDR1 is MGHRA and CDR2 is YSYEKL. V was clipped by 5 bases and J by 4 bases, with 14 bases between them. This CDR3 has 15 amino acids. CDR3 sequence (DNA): TGCGCCAGCAGCGAAAGAGGACGGGGCACCGGGGAGCTGTTTTTT. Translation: CASSERGRGTGELFF.

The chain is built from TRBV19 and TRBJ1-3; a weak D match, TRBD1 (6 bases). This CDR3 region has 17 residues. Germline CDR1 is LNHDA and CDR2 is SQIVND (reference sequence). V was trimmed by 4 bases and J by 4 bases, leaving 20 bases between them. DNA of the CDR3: TGTGCCAGTAGTACGATGAGGGACACAATTTTAGGAAACACCATATATTTT. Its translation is CASSTMRDTILGNTIYF.

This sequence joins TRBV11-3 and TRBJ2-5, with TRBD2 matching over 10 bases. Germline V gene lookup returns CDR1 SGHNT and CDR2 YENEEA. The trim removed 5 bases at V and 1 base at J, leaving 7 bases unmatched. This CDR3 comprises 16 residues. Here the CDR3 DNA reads TGTGCCAGCAGCCGGCGACTAGCGGGTCTCCAAGAGACCCAGTACTTC. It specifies CASSRRLAGLQETQYF.

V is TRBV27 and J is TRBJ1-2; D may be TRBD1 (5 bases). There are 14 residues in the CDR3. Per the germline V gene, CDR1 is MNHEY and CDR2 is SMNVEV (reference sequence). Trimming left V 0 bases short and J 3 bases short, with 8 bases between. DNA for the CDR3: TGTGCCAGCAGTTTATCTGGCAGGGACTATGGCTACACCTTC. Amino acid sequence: CASSLSGRDYGYTF.

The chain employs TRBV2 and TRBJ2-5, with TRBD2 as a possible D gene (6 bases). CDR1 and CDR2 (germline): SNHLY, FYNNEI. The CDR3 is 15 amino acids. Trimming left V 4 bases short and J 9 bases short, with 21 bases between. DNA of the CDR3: TGTGCCAGCAGTGCCCCCGGGGCGCTTCGCGGGGCCCAGTACTTC. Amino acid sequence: CASSAPGALRGAQYF.

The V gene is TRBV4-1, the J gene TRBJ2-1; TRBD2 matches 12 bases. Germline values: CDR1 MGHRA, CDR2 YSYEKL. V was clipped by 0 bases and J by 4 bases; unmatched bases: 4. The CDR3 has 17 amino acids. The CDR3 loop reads CASSQDWLAGGYNEQFF. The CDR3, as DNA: TGCGCCAGCAGCCAAGATTGGCTAGCGGGAGGGTACAATGAGCAGTTCTTC.

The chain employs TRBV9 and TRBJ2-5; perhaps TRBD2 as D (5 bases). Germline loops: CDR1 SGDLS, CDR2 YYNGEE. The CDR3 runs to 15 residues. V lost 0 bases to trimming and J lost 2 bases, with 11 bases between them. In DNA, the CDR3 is TGTGCCAGCAGCGTAGCCTCCCGGAGGCAAGAGACCCAGTACTTC. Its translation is CASSVASRRQETQYF.

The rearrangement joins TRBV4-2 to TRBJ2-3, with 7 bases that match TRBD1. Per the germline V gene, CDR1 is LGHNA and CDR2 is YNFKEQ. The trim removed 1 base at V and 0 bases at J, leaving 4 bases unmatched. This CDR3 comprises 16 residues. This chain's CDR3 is CASSQVRQGSTDTQYF. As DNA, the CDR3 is TGTGCCAGCAGCCAAGTAAGACAGGGCAGCACAGATACGCAGTATTTT.

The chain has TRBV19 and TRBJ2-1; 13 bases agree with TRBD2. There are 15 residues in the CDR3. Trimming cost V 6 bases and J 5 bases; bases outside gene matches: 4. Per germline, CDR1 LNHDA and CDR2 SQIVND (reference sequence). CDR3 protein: CASSTGLAGNNEQFF. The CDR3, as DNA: TGTGCCAGTAGCACGGGACTAGCGGGGAACAATGAGCAGTTCTTC.

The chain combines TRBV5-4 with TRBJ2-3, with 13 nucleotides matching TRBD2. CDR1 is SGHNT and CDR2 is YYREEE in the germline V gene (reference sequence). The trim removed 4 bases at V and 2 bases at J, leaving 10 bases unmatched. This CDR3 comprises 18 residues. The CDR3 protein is CASSVPGGLAGATDTQYF. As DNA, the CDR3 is TGTGCCAGCAGCGTTCCGGGTGGACTAGCGGGAGCCACAGATACGCAGTATTTT.

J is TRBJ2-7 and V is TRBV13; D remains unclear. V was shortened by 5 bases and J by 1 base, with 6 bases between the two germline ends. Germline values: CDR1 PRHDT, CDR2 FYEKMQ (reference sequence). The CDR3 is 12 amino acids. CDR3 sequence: CASSLSSYEQYF. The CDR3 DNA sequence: TGTGCCAGCAGCCTCTCTTCCTACGAGCAGTACTTC.

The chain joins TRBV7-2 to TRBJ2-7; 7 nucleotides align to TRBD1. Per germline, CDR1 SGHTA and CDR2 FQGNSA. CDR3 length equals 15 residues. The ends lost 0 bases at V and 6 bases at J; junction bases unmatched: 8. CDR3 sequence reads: CASSLAATGSAEQYF. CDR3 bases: TGTGCCAGCAGCTTAGCTGCGACAGGGTCCGCCGAGCAGTACTTC. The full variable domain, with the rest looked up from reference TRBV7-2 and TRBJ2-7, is GAGVSQSPSNKVTEKGKDVELRCDPISGHTALYWYRQSLGQGLEFLIYFQGNSAPDKSGLPSDRFSAERTGGSVSTLTIQRTQQEDSAVYLCASSLAATGSAEQYFGPGTRLTVT.

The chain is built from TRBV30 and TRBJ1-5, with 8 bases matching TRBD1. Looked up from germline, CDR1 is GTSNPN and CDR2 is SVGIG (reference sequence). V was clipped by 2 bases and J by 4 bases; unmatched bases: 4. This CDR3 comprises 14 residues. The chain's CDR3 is CAWSPGQGNQPQHF. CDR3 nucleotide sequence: TGTGCCTGGAGTCCCGGACAGGGTAATCAGCCCCAGCATTTT.

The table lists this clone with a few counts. CDR3 protein: CASSQIRYKNTEAFF. CDR3 bases: TGTGCCAGCAGCCAGATCAGGTATAAGAACACTGAAGCTTTCTTT. The rearrangement joins TRBV4-2 to TRBJ1-1; D remains unclear. Germline V gene lookup returns CDR1 LGHNA and CDR2 YNFKEQ. The V end was cut by 3 bases, the J end by 1 base, with 12 bases between. CDR3 length: 15 amino acids.

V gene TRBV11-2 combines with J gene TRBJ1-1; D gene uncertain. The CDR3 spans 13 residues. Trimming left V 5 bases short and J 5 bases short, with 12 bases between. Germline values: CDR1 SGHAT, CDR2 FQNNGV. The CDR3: CASSQRVATEAFF. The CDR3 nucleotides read TGTGCCAGCAGCCAGCGGGTAGCGACTGAAGCTTTCTTT.

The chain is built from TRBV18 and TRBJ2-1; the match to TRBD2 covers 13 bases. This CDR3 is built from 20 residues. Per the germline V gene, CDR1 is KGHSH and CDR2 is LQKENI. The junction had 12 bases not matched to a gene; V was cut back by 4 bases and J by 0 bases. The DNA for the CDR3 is TGTGCCAGCTCACGCCTTTCCGGGACTAGCGGGACATTCTCCTACAATGAGCAGTTCTTC. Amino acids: CASSRLSGTSGTFSYNEQFF.

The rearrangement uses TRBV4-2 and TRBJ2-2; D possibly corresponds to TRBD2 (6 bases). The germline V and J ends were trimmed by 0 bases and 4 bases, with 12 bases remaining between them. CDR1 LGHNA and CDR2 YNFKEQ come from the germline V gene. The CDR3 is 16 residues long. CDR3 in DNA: TGTGCCAGCAGCCAAGACCGGGACGGGAGCACCGGGGAGCTGTTTTTT. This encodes CASSQDRDGSTGELFF.

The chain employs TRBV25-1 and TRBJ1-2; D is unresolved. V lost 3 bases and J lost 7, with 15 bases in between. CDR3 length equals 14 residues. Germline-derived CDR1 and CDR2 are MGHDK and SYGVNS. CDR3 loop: CASSDGTDGGGYTF. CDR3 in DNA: TGTGCCAGCAGTGATGGCACGGACGGAGGTGGCTACACCTTC.

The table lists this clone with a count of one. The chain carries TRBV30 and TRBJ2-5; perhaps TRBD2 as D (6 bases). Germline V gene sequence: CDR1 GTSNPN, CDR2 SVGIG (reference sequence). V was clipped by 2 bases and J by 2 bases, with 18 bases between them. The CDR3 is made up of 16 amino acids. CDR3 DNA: TGTGCCTGGAGTTTTGGGACGGGGGATGGGCAAGAGACCCAGTACTTC. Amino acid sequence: CAWSFGTGDGQETQYF.

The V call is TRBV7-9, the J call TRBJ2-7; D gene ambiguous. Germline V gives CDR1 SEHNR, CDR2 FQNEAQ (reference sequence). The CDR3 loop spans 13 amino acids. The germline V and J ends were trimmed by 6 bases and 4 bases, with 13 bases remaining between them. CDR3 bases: TGTGCCAGCAGTTCTCCCCCCCGGTACGAGCAGTACTTC. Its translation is CASSSPPRYEQYF. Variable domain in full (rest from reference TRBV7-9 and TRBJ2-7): DTGVSQNPRHKITKRGQNVTFRCDPISEHNRLYWYRQTLGQGPEFLTYFQNEAQLEKSRLLSDRFSAERPKGSFSTLEIQRTEQGDSAMYLCASSSPPRYEQYFGPGTRLTVT.

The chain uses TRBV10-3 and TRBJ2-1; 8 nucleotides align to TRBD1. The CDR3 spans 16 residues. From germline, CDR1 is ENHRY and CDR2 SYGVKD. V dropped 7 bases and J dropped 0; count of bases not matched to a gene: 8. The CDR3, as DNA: TGTGCCATCAACCCGACAGGGGACAGCTCCTACAATGAGCAGTTCTTC. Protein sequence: CAINPTGDSSYNEQFF.